This note documents a single T cell receptor (beta chain) sequence. Its antigen remains unidentified. No qualities accompany the bases; no much larger clone lies one base away. This record belongs to a study of cytomegalovirus exposure and HLA in healthy donors (dated by TCRdb to between 2016 and 2019). Regarding the study in general: An earlier analysis of approximately 640 of the donors reported approximately 270 Gb of sequence data and more than 90 million unique TCR beta sequences from about 200 million T cells. Around 320 gigabases of sequencing data and approximately 85 million unique TCR sequences were included in an early release covering around 600 HLA-typed donors. Of the roughly 400 genotyped donors, approximately 83% fell in the genetic ancestry cluster associated with self-reported Caucasian donors. The study aimed to test whether cataloging public T cell receptors could reveal signatures of past pathogen exposure. The T cell repertoires of some 670 subjects were profiled by immunosequencing and related to cytomegalovirus serostatus. In addition to the first cohort of hundreds of subjects, a separate validation cohort of approximately 130 different subjects was used. The study combined high-throughput TCR immunosequencing, statistical association of individual TCRs with disease status, and machine learning to predict cytomegalovirus infection status. To study patterns of TCR occurrence, a later analysis re-analyzed previously published TCR beta repertoires from 500 to 850 donors and added high-resolution HLA genotyping. The later analysis used no new phenotypic data to find candidate immune exposures, relying instead on TCR beta sequences and their occurrence across donors. An earlier analysis of more than 450 of the donors used high-throughput TCR beta sequencing to judge whether each TCR beta V gene segment behaved as functional or pseudogenic. Alongside the repertoire data, information on donor age, sex, ethnicity and CMV serostatus was compiled. A later genetic analysis took genome-wide SNP genotypes for about 55% of the 666 donors and used that subset as a discovery cohort. All discovery cohort repertoires had been generated using a single sequencing platform. Class I and class II HLA loci were covered by the typing at four-digit resolution. The number of typed donors differed by locus: roughly 629-640 for A, B, C, DRB1 and DQB1; 522 for DQA1; about 600 for DPA1; and about 450 for DPB1. Several DR-DQ haplotypes were treated as single units for association and clustering because of strong linkage in the cohort. Among a few hundred genotyped donors of the cohort, an average of around 240,000 unique TCR beta nucleotide sequences were sequenced per donor, roughly 20% of them non-productive.

The paper as a whole reports these results and caveats: A later analysis found that TCR association rates varied across HLA loci, with DRB1 alleles showing the most associated TCRs and HLA-C alleles the fewest. Because some donors lacked HLA typing at each locus, the association tests relied only on the typed subset. In a later analysis, HLA-associated TCR beta chains showed more clonal expansion and lower generation probabilities than non-associated chains that were equally common. CMV serostatus was the only immune exposure information available for the cohort. An association between a missense DCLRE1C variant and V-gene and J-gene trimming of TCR beta chains was found in a later genetic analysis and replicated in an independent cohort. A later analysis found that most CMV-associated TCR beta chains appeared HLA-restricted, with HLA associations seemingly driven largely by CMV exposure. Sequencing depth was assumed to be roughly uniform across donors in the presence/absence analyses, though that assumption may not hold. A cluster of highly shared sequence variants was judged likely to be a technical artifact of the sequencing pipeline. When HLA alleles, especially DR and DQ, strongly co-occurred, attributing TCR associations to individual alleles was difficult. The 87-base-pair reads could not distinguish some IMGT-functional V segments, including TRBV6-2 and TRBV6-3, so those segments were excluded. A total of 150 to 200 TCR beta chains were listed by the study as associated with cytomegalovirus. In this cohort, only TCR beta chains were sequenced, and detectable features were limited by the absence of alpha or paired-chain data. The authors suggested that the approach could potentially be extended to other disease states and immunological phenotypes. Across donors, most TCR sequences were observed very rarely, whereas some public TCRs were present in many individuals. Specific HLA alleles were associated with more than 15,000 TCR beta sequences at a false discovery rate of 0.05 in a later analysis. Correlated functional status among segregating V segments might reflect linkage disequilibrium, but an unknown experimental factor could not be ruled out. According to a later analysis, parvovirus B19, influenza, CMV and Epstein-Barr virus appeared linked to several top co-occurrence clusters. In vitro tests confirmed that a few of the cytomegalovirus-associated TCR beta chains recognize cytomegalovirus antigens. In both the original and validation cohorts, the classifier was reported to diagnose cytomegalovirus status with high specificity and sensitivity. An earlier analysis of some 590 of the donors showed that most TCR beta V segments appeared in productive rearrangements either about 87% or about 30% of the time, which broadly matched IMGT annotations. A further reported finding was that TCR beta sequences accurately predicted the HLA-A and HLA-B alleles for most subjects in the first cohort. According to a later genetic analysis, donors in an Asian-associated ancestry cluster had fewer N-insertions in productive TCRs than the approximately 650-donor mean. Because counts were too low, approximately 15 rarely observed V segments, including chromosome 9 orphons, were excluded from the earlier analysis of 587 of the donors.

Receptor libraries were prepared by the immunoSEQ multiplex PCR assay. For the multiplex PCR, a mixture combining 60 forward primers for TCR Vbeta segments and 13 reverse primers for TCR Jbeta segments was used. The CDR3 region of rearranged TCR beta genes was amplified from genomic DNA with a multiplex PCR assay. Amplified TCR beta libraries were sequenced as 87-base-pair reads on the Illumina HiSeq System. As for the original processing: A later analysis tallied approximately 87 million unique TCR beta chains across the 700 or so repertoires, and about 12 million of those chains were shared by two or more donors. Raw reads were error-corrected and collapsed into unique sequences by a nearest-neighbor algorithm in which closely related sequences were merged to remove PCR and sequencing errors. To assign V, D and J gene segments, CDR3 sequences were aligned to IMGT reference sequences. For a sequence to be retained, a match of at least six nucleotides to both a V gene segment and a J gene segment was required. Rearrangements were classified as productive when the CDR3 lacked stop codons and remained in frame with V and J, and all other rearrangements were classified as non-productive. Following IMGT convention, CDR3 was defined as the stretch from the second conserved V-encoded cysteine up to the conserved J-encoded phenylalanine. Sequences without an unambiguous match to a single V gene segment were excluded from the earlier analysis of a few hundred of the donors. In an earlier analysis of 587 of the donors, V segments were called functional above 56.7% productive rearrangements and were called segregating when the between-donor standard deviation exceeded 5%. A statistical classification framework was built for diagnosing cytomegalovirus status from the catalog of TCR beta chain sequences. A later analysis assigned V and J genes by comparing TCR nucleotide sequences with IMGT/GENE-DB human TR gene sequences. Using the TCRdist pipeline, a later analysis assigned CDR3 sequences along with most-parsimonious VDJ recombination scenarios. In a later analysis, each TCR beta chain was defined by its CDR3 amino acid sequence together with its V-gene family, and reads without a unique V-gene family were excluded. A later analysis removed over 500 highly shared, low-generation-probability nucleotide sequences to deal with suspected cross-contamination and a sequencing artifact. In a later analysis, a clonal expansion index for each public chain was calculated from normalized within-repertoire ranks of inferred template counts. Generation probabilities in a later analysis came from a VDJ recombination model fitted to out-of-frame rearrangements, and those results were checked against IGoR. In a later analysis, hypergeometric tests were used to score TCR-TCR, TCR-HLA and TCR-CMV co-occurrence, with a repertoire-size bias correction applied to TCR pairs. False discovery rates were estimated in a later analysis by permuting HLA or CMV assignments 20 times. A later analysis grouped co-occurring TCRs with DBSCAN, adding TCRdist sequence similarity when clustering within HLA-allele-positive subsets. Repertoires with fewer than 30,000 or more than 120,000 public chains were left out of co-occurrence clustering, as were roughly five repertoires with anomalous nucleotide sharing. TCRdb stores this immuneACCESS table with in-frame sequences only. Part of the clones is absent; in the studies checked, under half of the shortfall reflects unresolved V genes, and no reason is known for the rest. V and J calls and clone size are given by that table; D and trimming were obtained from the DNA. This sample comprises approximately 100,000 clones, roughly a tenth of them detected only once. The ten most abundant clones make up around 5% of the sample.

In total, fewer than 750 healthy bone marrow donors made up the cohort. At the time of sampling, all cohort members were nominally healthy, though unrecorded immune exposures were likely present. The donor tested CMV seropositive and was one of the 289 seropositive cohort members. Every donor gave a peripheral blood sample, and the peripheral blood mononuclear cells from that sample were used for TCR beta sequencing. The Qiagen DNeasy Blood Extraction Kit was used to extract genomic DNA from the blood cell samples. For this chain, trimming is 5 bases at the V end and 4 bases at the J end, and the number of junction bases without a gene match is 11. Counted from cysteine to phenylalanine, this CDR3 has 16 amino acids. Of all the DNA, just the CDR3 is kept, 48 bases in frame from base 1. From a lookup of the germline V gene, CDR1 and CDR2 are SGHTA and FQGTGA.

The specimen sequenced was PBMCs. This chain joins TRBV7-3 to TRBJ2-3; TRBD2 aligns with 8 central bases. The sequence came from a man aged 45-60 years in good health and CMV-seropositive. The DNA reads as follows: TGTGCCAGCAGCCCATACGGGACTAGTGGCTCAGATACGCAGTATTTT. The resulting protein is CASSPYGTSGSDTQYF. Beyond the CDR3, the reference TRBV7-3 and TRBJ2-3 genes provide the residues; the full variable domain reads: GAGVSQTPSNKVTEKGKYVELRCDPISGHTALYWYRQSLGQGPEFLIYFQGTGAADDSGLPNDRFFAVRPEGSVSTLKIQRTERGDSAVYLCASSPYGTSGSDTQYFGPGTRLTVL.